These 19 T cell receptor beta chains share one sample of origin, sequenced in a study of T cell changes during pregnancy in multiple sclerosis. Produced via immunoSEQ multiplex PCR; TCRdb's table is partial and in-frame only. The data show 100,000 or so clones, with approximately 95% seen just once and roughly 4.5% held by the top ten. Sample: peripheral blood, taken in the first trimester of pregnancy. These receptors were taken from a female donor with multiple sclerosis, enrolled in a pregnancy study.

CDR3 nucleotides: TGTGCCAGCAGCAACCAAGGAGGCGGGGAGCTGTTTTTT. It translates to CASSNQGGGELFF. This sequence joins TRBV7-3 and TRBJ2-2, with a tentative D call TRBD2 (5 bases). CDR1 is SGHTA, CDR2 FQGTGA, per germline. Trimming removed 5 bases from V and 7 bases from J, with 11 bases in between. This CDR3 has 13 residues.

J is TRBJ2-1 and V is TRBV11-2; TRBD2 might be the D (6 bases). CDR3 length equals 13 residues. CDR1 and CDR2 (germline): SGHAT, FQNNGV. Between the trimmed V and J ends, which lost 3 bases and 8 bases, there was a span of 11 bases. The CDR3 reads CASSLTSIHEQFF. The CDR3 bases are TGTGCCAGCAGCTTGACTAGTATCCATGAGCAGTTCTTC.

The chain uses TRBV5-1 and TRBJ2-7; 11 nucleotides line up with TRBD1. This CDR3 has 16 amino acids. The ends lost 5 bases at V and 3 bases at J; junction bases unmatched: 10. CDR1 and CDR2 from the germline V gene are SGHRS and YFSETQ. In nucleotides, the CDR3 is TGCGCCAGCAGTCGGTCCGTCGGGACAGGGGGCTACGAGCAGTACTTC. This translates into CASSRSVGTGGYEQYF.

This chain connects TRBV13 to TRBJ2-7; no reliable D call. Germline CDR1 and CDR2: PRHDT and FYEKMQ (reference sequence). CDR3 length: 12 amino acids. The V end lost 0 bases, the J end lost 4 bases, and 4 bases lay between the germline ends. The CDR3 is CASSLGSYEQYF. The CDR3 DNA sequence: TGTGCCAGCAGCTTAGGTTCTTACGAGCAGTACTTC. The variable domain in full, with the rest retrieved from reference TRBV13 and TRBJ2-7, is AAGVIQSPRHLIKEKRETATLKCYPIPRHDTVYWYQQGPGQDPQFLISFYEKMQSDKGSIPDRFSAQQFSDYHSELNMSSLELGDSALYFCASSLGSYEQYFGPGTRLTVT.

V gene TRBV27 combines with J gene TRBJ1-1, with TRBD1 as a possible D gene (5 bases). The length of the CDR3 is 15 residues. CDR1 and CDR2 (germline): MNHEY, SMNVEV (reference sequence). Trimming took 0 bases from V and 6 from J, leaving 14 bases between them. CDR3 DNA: TGTGCCAGCAGTTTATCCGCAGGGAAGTACGCTGAAGCTTTCTTT. Amino acids: CASSLSAGKYAEAFF.

The genes are TRBV19 and TRBJ1-6; 10 bases fit TRBD1. This CDR3 contains 16 residues. In germline, CDR1 is LNHDA, CDR2 SQIVND (reference sequence). Trimming at V came to 4 bases and at J to 5 bases, leaving 5 bases not matched to a gene. CDR3 in amino acids: CASSTGTGVNNSPLHF. Written as DNA, the CDR3 is TGTGCCAGTAGTACAGGGACAGGGGTTAATAATTCACCCCTCCACTTT.

This chain links TRBV28 with TRBJ2-7; 8 bases are a match to TRBD1. The CDR3 sequence is 15 residues long. In germline, CDR1 is MDHEN, CDR2 SYDVKM. V shed 3 bases and J 2 bases; nucleotides not matched to a gene: 6. The CDR3 protein is CASSFRDRTTYEQYF. The CDR3 region has the DNA TGTGCCAGCAGTTTTCGGGACAGGACTACCTACGAGCAGTACTTC.

The chain has TRBV11-2 and TRBJ1-1, with a weak D call TRBD1 (5 bases). The CDR3 length is 13 residues. Germline-derived CDR1 and CDR2 are SGHAT and FQNNGV. V shed 3 bases and J shed 5 bases, with 10 bases lying between them. The CDR3 reads CASSFPWTTEAFF. CDR3 nucleotides: TGTGCCAGCAGCTTTCCTTGGACAACTGAAGCTTTCTTT.

This chain links TRBV2 with TRBJ2-7, with D hard to call. The CDR3 runs to 12 residues. V gave up 6 bases and J gave up 0 bases, with 6 bases separating them. The germline CDR1 and CDR2 sequences are SNHLY and FYNNEI. The CDR3 coding sequence is TGTGCCAGCAGAACAGACTCCTACGAGCAGTACTTC. This gives the protein CASRTDSYEQYF.

The chain couples TRBV15 to TRBJ1-1; 7 bases agree with TRBD1. V was clipped by 5 bases and J by 3 bases; unmatched bases: 9. The germline V gene has CDR1 LNHNV and CDR2 YYDKDF (reference sequence). This CDR3 contains 15 residues. This CDR3 reads CATSRQGSLDTEAFF. CDR3 DNA sequence: TGTGCCACCAGCCGACAGGGAAGTTTGGACACTGAAGCTTTCTTT. The full variable domain, in which reference TRBV15 and TRBJ1-1 provide the parts outside the CDR3, is DAMVIQNPRYQVTQFGKPVTLSCSQTLNHNVMYWYQQKSSQAPKLLFHYYDKDFNNEADTPDNFQSRRPNTSFCFLDIRSPGLGDTAMYLCATSRQGSLDTEAFFGQGTRLTVV.

The chain is built from TRBV9 and TRBJ1-2; tentative D call: TRBD1 (5 bases). The CDR3 has 14 amino acids. Looked up from germline, CDR1 is SGDLS and CDR2 is YYNGEE. Deletions cut 0 bases from V and 5 bases from J, with 11 bases between. The CDR3 DNA sequence: TGTGCCAGCAGCGTAGAGGGGTCTACTTATGGCTACACCTTC. Translating gives CASSVEGSTYGYTF.

The rearrangement joins TRBV5-6 to TRBJ1-2; 8 nucleotides agree with TRBD1. The CDR3 runs to 16 residues. From germline, CDR1 is SGHDT and CDR2 YYEEEE. V shed 4 bases and J 6 bases; nucleotides not matched to a gene: 14. CDR3 bases: TGTGCCAGCAGCACGTCGGACAGGGCAGGGCGGGATGGCTACACCTTC. Protein: CASSTSDRAGRDGYTF.

The V call is TRBV27, the J call TRBJ2-1, with 8 nucleotides matching TRBD2. Germline values: CDR1 MNHEY, CDR2 SMNVEV (reference sequence). This CDR3 contains 12 residues. V was clipped by 0 bases and J by 16 bases; unmatched bases: 5. The CDR3 loop is CASSLSAGVLFF. The CDR3, as DNA: TGTGCCAGCAGTTTATCAGCGGGGGTTCTTTTCTTC.

V gene TRBV5-6 combines with J gene TRBJ2-6, with TRBD1 matching over 8 bases. This CDR3 comprises 18 residues. Germline V CDR1 and CDR2: SGHDT, YYEEEE. J lost 3 bases, V lost 0 bases, and 8 bases had no gene match. The CDR3 DNA sequence: TGTGCCAGCAGCTTGGCACCAGGGGGCGGTTTTGGGGCCAACGTCCTGACTTTC. As protein: CASSLAPGGGFGANVLTF.

V usage is TRBV5-8 and J usage is TRBJ1-5; the D is unclear. CDR1 is SGHTS, CDR2 YDEGEE, per germline. Trimming took 4 bases from V and 3 from J, leaving 14 bases between them. There are 15 residues in the CDR3. The CDR3 region has the DNA TGTGCCAGCAGCCCCGGTCGGTCCCCCAATCAGCCCCAGCATTTT. As protein: CASSPGRSPNQPQHF.

This clone was counted only a few times. DNA of the CDR3: TGTGCCAGCAGTTATAACCCGGGACAGGGGGCAGGGGAGCAGTACTTC. Translation gives CASSYNPGQGAGEQYF. The chain joins TRBV6-5 to TRBJ2-7, with TRBD1 matching 12 bases. Germline V lookup: CDR1 MNHEY, CDR2 SVGAGI. This CDR3 region has 16 residues. The V and J ends lost 3 bases and 7 bases, in that order; junction bases with no gene match: 10.

The chain recombines TRBV6-1 with TRBJ1-1, with 9 bases identical to TRBD1. V was clipped by 4 bases and J by 5 bases; unmatched bases: 5. The CDR3 loop spans 14 amino acids. Germline CDR1 and CDR2: MNHNS and SASEGT. CDR3 region: CASSGQGGTTEAFF. CDR3 bases: TGTGCCAGCAGTGGACAGGGGGGAACAACTGAAGCTTTCTTT.

The chain links TRBV5-1 to TRBJ2-5; D is undetermined. This CDR3 region has 14 residues. Looked up from germline, CDR1 is SGHRS and CDR2 is YFSETQ. Trimming took 0 bases from V and 3 from J, leaving 9 bases between them. CDR3 in DNA: TGCGCCAGCAGCTTGGTGTCGGTGGAAGAGACCCAGTACTTC. This codes for CASSLVSVEETQYF.

The chain joins TRBV19 to TRBJ2-7; 11 bases match TRBD2. J was trimmed by 3 bases and V by 3 bases; bases with no gene match: 4. This CDR3 has 15 residues. The germline gives CDR1 LNHDA, CDR2 SQIVND (reference sequence). As DNA, the CDR3 is TGTGCCAGTAGTATGGGACTAGCGGCTTTCTACGAGCAGTACTTC. Its translation is CASSMGLAAFYEQYF.